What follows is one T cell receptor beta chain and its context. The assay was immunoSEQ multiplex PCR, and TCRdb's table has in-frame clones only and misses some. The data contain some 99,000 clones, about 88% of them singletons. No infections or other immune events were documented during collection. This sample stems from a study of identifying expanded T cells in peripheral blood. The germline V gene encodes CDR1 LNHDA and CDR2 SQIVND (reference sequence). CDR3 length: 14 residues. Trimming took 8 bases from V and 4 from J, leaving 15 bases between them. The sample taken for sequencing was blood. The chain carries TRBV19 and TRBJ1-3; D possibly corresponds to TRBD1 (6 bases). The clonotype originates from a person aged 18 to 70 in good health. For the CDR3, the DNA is TGTGCCAGTTTGGACAGACGGTACGGAAACACCATATATTTT. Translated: CASLDRRYGNTIYF.